This section outlines one TCR beta chain sequence together with its context. Its antigen is still unknown. No base quality information exists; no much larger clone differs at one position. This specimen belongs to a study of cytomegalovirus exposure and HLA in healthy donors (dated by TCRdb to about 2017). About the full investigation: According to an earlier analysis of a few hundred of the donors, about 179 million T cells yielded 117 million unique TCR beta sequences and about 280 Gb of sequence data. An early release covering roughly 640 HLA-typed donors comprised about 320 gigabases of sequencing data and tens of millions of unique TCR sequences. Of the 300 to 450 genotyped donors, 80% to 90% were placed in the genetic ancestry cluster associated with self-reported Caucasian donors. The study aimed to test whether cataloging public T cell receptors could reveal signatures of past pathogen exposure. Using immunosequencing, the study profiled T cell repertoires from about 620 subjects and related those repertoires to cytomegalovirus serostatus. Along with the approximately 700-subject first cohort, a separate validation cohort of over a hundred different subjects was used. High-throughput TCR immunosequencing, statistical association of individual TCRs with disease status, and machine learning were combined to predict cytomegalovirus infection status. To study patterns of TCR occurrence, a later analysis re-analyzed previously published TCR beta repertoires from hundreds of donors and added high-resolution HLA genotyping. The later analysis used no new phenotypic data to find candidate immune exposures, relying instead on TCR beta sequences and their occurrence across donors. To decide whether each TCR beta V gene segment behaved as functional or pseudogenic, an earlier analysis of 587 of the donors relied on high-throughput TCR beta sequencing. Donor age, sex, ethnicity and CMV serostatus were collected together with the repertoire data. Genome-wide SNP genotypes for about three fifths of the roughly 700 donors were used in a later genetic analysis, which treated that subset as a discovery cohort. All discovery cohort repertoires had been generated using a single sequencing platform. HLA typing included class I and class II loci at four-digit resolution. The number of donors typed differed by locus, with 629-630 for A, B, C, DRB1 and DQB1, around 520 for DQA1, 600 to 610 for DPA1, and some 440 for DPB1. A few DR-DQ haplotypes were treated as single units for association and clustering because of strong linkage in the cohort. Across some 400 genotyped donors of the cohort, an average of roughly 200,000 unique TCR beta nucleotide sequences per donor were sequenced, and roughly 20% of those sequences were non-productive.

Library generation was performed with the immunoSEQ multiplex PCR assay. The multiplex PCR relied on a mix of 60 forward primers for TCR Vbeta segments and 13 reverse primers for TCR Jbeta segments. The CDR3 region of rearranged TCR beta genes was amplified from genomic DNA by a multiplex PCR assay. On the Illumina HiSeq System, the amplified TCR beta libraries were sequenced as 87-base-pair reads. In the original analysis: Across the 700 or so repertoires, a later analysis counted 80 million or so unique TCR beta chains, 9 million to 14 million of which were shared by at least two donors. A nearest-neighbor algorithm error-corrected the raw reads and collapsed the reads into unique sequences, merging closely related sequences to remove PCR and sequencing errors. Alignment of CDR3 sequences to IMGT reference sequences was used to assign V, D and J gene segments. For a sequence to be retained, at least a six-nucleotide match to both a V gene segment and a J gene segment was required. A rearrangement was called productive if the CDR3 had no stop codons and remained in frame with V and J, and every other rearrangement was called non-productive. Following IMGT convention, CDR3 was defined as the stretch from the second conserved V-encoded cysteine up to the conserved J-encoded phenylalanine. The earlier analysis of around 640 of the donors excluded sequences that lacked an unambiguous match to a single V gene segment. In an earlier analysis of 450 to 700 of the donors, V segments were called functional above 56.7% productive rearrangements and were called segregating when the between-donor standard deviation exceeded 5%. To diagnose cytomegalovirus status from the catalog of TCR beta chain sequences, a statistical classification framework was built. In a later analysis, TCR nucleotide sequences were compared against IMGT/GENE-DB human TR gene sequences so that V and J genes could be assigned. The TCRdist pipeline was used in a later analysis to assign CDR3 sequences and most-parsimonious VDJ recombination scenarios. In a later analysis, each TCR beta chain was defined by its CDR3 amino acid sequence together with its V-gene family, and reads without a unique V-gene family were excluded. In a later analysis, some 600 highly shared, low-generation-probability nucleotide sequences were removed to address suspected cross-contamination and a sequencing artifact. In a later analysis, a clonal expansion index was calculated for each public chain from normalized within-repertoire ranks of inferred template counts. In a later analysis, generation probabilities were computed using a VDJ recombination model fitted to out-of-frame rearrangements, and the results were checked against IGoR. A later analysis scored TCR-TCR, TCR-HLA and TCR-CMV co-occurrence with hypergeometric tests, applying a repertoire-size bias correction to TCR pairs. To estimate false discovery rates, a later analysis permuted the HLA or CMV assignments 20 times. In a later analysis, co-occurring TCRs were grouped with DBSCAN, and TCRdist sequence similarity was added when clustering was performed within HLA-allele-positive subsets. Repertoires with fewer than 30,000 or more than 120,000 public chains, plus five repertoires with anomalous nucleotide sharing, were excluded from co-occurrence clustering. TCRdb stores this immuneACCESS table with in-frame sequences only. Part of the clones is absent; in the studies checked, under half of the shortfall reflects unresolved V genes, and no reason is known for the rest. The V and J calls and clone size were taken over from that table, and D and trimming were inferred from the DNA. Within this sample are some 120,000 clones, with about 74% of them counted one time only. 3.4% of the sample goes to the ten largest clones.

CDR1 and CDR2 (SNHLY, FYNNEI) derive from the germline V gene. The CDR3 covers 15 residues, taking in both the cysteine and the phenylalanine. The kept DNA is CDR3 alone, 45 bases in frame from the first base. Clipping removes 6 bases from V and 1 base from J, with 7 as the unmatched junction base count. Paper-wide results and their limitations: In a later genetic analysis, a missense DCLRE1C variant was associated with V-gene and J-gene trimming of TCR beta chains, and the association was replicated in an independent cohort. According to the authors, the approach could potentially be generalized to other disease states and immunological phenotypes. In a later analysis, TCR association rates were found to vary across HLA loci, with the most associated TCRs seen for DRB1 alleles and the fewest for HLA-C alleles. A cluster of highly shared sequence variants was judged likely to represent a technical artifact of the sequencing pipeline. Because HLA typing was unavailable for some donors at each locus, only the typed subset was used in association tests. Three of the identified cytomegalovirus-associated TCR beta chains were confirmed in vitro to be specific for cytomegalovirus antigens. Strong co-occurrence of HLA alleles, especially DR and DQ, made assigning TCR associations to individual alleles difficult. Some IMGT-functional V segments, including TRBV6-2 and TRBV6-3, could not be told apart with the 87-base-pair reads, so those segments were excluded. In a later analysis, HLA-associated TCR beta chains were found to be more clonally expanded and to have lower generation probabilities than equally common non-associated chains. A total of some 180 TCR beta chains were listed by the study as associated with cytomegalovirus. A further reported finding was that TCR beta sequences accurately predicted the HLA-A and HLA-B alleles for most subjects in the first cohort. For the cohort, immune exposure information was limited to CMV serostatus. Broadly in line with IMGT annotations, most TCR beta V segments showed up in productive rearrangements about 87% or about 30% of the time in an earlier analysis of several hundred of the donors. The classifier was reported to diagnose cytomegalovirus status with high specificity and sensitivity in both the original and validation cohorts. Across donors, most TCR sequences were observed very rarely, whereas some public TCRs were present in many individuals. In a later analysis, some 18,000 TCR beta sequences were associated with specific HLA alleles at a false discovery rate of 0.05. In a later analysis, several top co-occurrence clusters were reported to appear linked to parvovirus B19, influenza, CMV and Epstein-Barr virus. Linkage disequilibrium might explain the correlated functional status among segregating V segments, but an unknown experimental factor could not be ruled out. Presence/absence analyses assumed roughly uniform sequencing depth across donors, an assumption that may not hold. In a later analysis, most CMV-associated TCR beta chains were found to appear HLA-restricted, with HLA associations seemingly driven largely by CMV exposure. A later genetic analysis reported fewer N-insertions in productive TCRs among donors in an Asian-associated ancestry cluster than the 666-donor mean. The earlier analysis of a few hundred of the donors excluded roughly 17 rarely observed V segments, including chromosome 9 orphons, because counts were too low. The cohort was sequenced for TCR beta chains only, and without alpha or paired-chain data the features that could be detected were limited.

The cohort comprised approximately 700 healthy bone marrow donors. At the time of sampling, all cohort members were nominally healthy, though unrecorded immune exposures were likely present. The donor was CMV seronegative and was included in the group of a few hundred seronegative cohort members. Each donor provided a peripheral blood sample, and peripheral blood mononuclear cells were used for TCR beta sequencing. Genomic DNA extraction from the blood cell samples was performed with the Qiagen DNeasy Blood Extraction Kit. The sample was PBMCs. This receptor was obtained from a man between 25 and 39 years old in good health and CMV-seronegative. The chain couples TRBV2 to TRBJ2-7; TRBD1 aligns with 9 central bases. CDR3 protein: CASSIDRGVSYEQYF. The sequence in DNA is TGTGCCAGCAGCATTGACAGGGGGGTTTCCTACGAGCAGTACTTC.